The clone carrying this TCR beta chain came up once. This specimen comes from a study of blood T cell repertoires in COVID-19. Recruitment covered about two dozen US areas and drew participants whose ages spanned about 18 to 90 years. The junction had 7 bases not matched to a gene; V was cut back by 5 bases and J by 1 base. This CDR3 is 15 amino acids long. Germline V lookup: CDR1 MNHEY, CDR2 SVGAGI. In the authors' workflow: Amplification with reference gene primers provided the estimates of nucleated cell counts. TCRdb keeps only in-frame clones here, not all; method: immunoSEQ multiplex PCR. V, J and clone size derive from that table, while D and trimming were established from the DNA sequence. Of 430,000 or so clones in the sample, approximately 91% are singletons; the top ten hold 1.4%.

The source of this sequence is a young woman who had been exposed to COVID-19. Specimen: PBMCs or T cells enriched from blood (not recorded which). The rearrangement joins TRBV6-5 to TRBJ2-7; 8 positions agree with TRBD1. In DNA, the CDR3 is TGTGCCAGCAGTCTTACCGGGACAGGATCCTACGAGCAGTACTTC. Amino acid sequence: CASSLTGTGSYEQYF.